These 28 T cell receptor beta chains were sequenced from one sample in a study of blood T cells in healthy people across ages. Primers used in a second PCR of about 6 to 11 cycles were a sample-barcoded 5' primer and a J-beta primer mix. TCRdb re-analysed the 5' RACE reads in MiXCR, keeping a single row per CDR3 protein. The table has about 1.8 million distinct CDR3 sequences, 40% to 55% seen once. Sequencing used blood. These receptors were collected from a woman in her 40s in good health.

This clonotype was recorded a few times. The V and J genes are TRBV7-2 and TRBJ2-3; D gene uncertain. The CDR3 length is 14 residues. Germline CDR1 reads SGHTA; CDR2 reads FQGNSA. Trimming shortened V by 6 bases and J by 1 base, and 11 bases separated the two germline ends. The CDR3 is CASSSWMGTDTQYF. CDR3 in DNA: TGTGCCAGCAGTAGTTGGATGGGCACAGATACGCAGTATTTT.

The chain carries TRBV20-1 and TRBJ2-1; 8 nucleotides line up with TRBD2. The germline CDR1 and CDR2 sequences are DFQATT and SNEGSKA (reference sequence). V lost 6 bases, J lost 6 bases, and 4 bases stayed unmatched. The CDR3 is 12 residues long. CDR3 sequence (DNA): TGCAGTGCCACCGGGGGGGCCAATGAGCAGTTCTTC. The encoded protein is CSATGGANEQFF.

In its sample, this clonotype was seen once. V usage is TRBV20-1 and J usage is TRBJ1-1; TRBD1 aligns across 7 bases. The CDR3 has 18 residues. CDR1 is DFQATT, CDR2 SNEGSKA, per germline (reference sequence). Unmatched junction bases numbered 20, after V lost 6 bases and J lost 1 base. CDR3 DNA: TGCAGTGCCCCATTGGGTAGGGGGCTAGGTCTAGAGAACACTGAAGCTTTCTTT. Protein product: CSAPLGRGLGLENTEAFF.

The chain has TRBV7-2 and TRBJ2-1; D gene unclear. Germline CDR1 and CDR2: SGHTA and FQGNSA. Trimming left V 1 base short and J 3 bases short, with 7 bases between. This CDR3 spans 14 amino acids. This CDR3 is CASSLEPLYNEQFF. The CDR3 bases are TGTGCCAGCAGCTTAGAGCCTCTCTACAATGAGCAGTTCTTC. The entire variable domain, with the rest obtained from reference TRBV7-2 and TRBJ2-1, is as follows: GAGVSQSPSNKVTEKGKDVELRCDPISGHTALYWYRQSLGQGLEFLIYFQGNSAPDKSGLPSDRFSAERTGGSVSTLTIQRTQQEDSAVYLCASSLEPLYNEQFFGPGTRLTVL.

The chain links TRBV7-9 to TRBJ2-4; perhaps D is TRBD1 or TRBD2 (6 bases each). The J call may be incorrect, as the DNA end agrees better with TRBJ2-7. Germline CDR1 SEHNR, CDR2 FQNEAQ (reference sequence). The CDR3 extends over 14 amino acids. The CDR3 sequence: CASRGKGGPDEQYF. The CDR3 DNA sequence: TGTGCCAGCAGGGGTAAGGGGGGCCCCGACGAGCAGTACTTC.

The chain employs TRBV10-3 and TRBJ1-1; no definite D call. The CDR3 contains 11 residues. The V end was cut by 3 bases, the J end by 11 bases, with 10 bases between. CDR1 and CDR2 (germline): ENHRY, SYGVKD. CDR3 residues: CAISDLGFAFF. In nucleotides, the CDR3 is TGTGCCATCAGTGATTTGGGTTTTGCTTTCTTT.

This clonotype was counted once. V usage is TRBV2 and J usage is TRBJ2-5, with TRBD1 matching 8 bases. Germline CDR1 and CDR2: SNHLY and FYNNEI. J gave up 5 bases and V 7 bases, and 12 bases lay outside the gene matches. The CDR3 totals 15 residues. The CDR3 region is CASNPGTGGWETQYF. Here the CDR3 DNA reads TGTGCCAGCAACCCCGGGACAGGCGGGTGGGAGACCCAGTACTTC.

V gene TRBV9 combines with J gene TRBJ2-1; 9 bases align to TRBD1. CDR1 is SGDLS and CDR2 is YYNGEE in the germline V gene. This CDR3 is 16 amino acids long. Trimming removed 3 bases from V and 4 bases from J; junction bases left unmatched: 8. In DNA, the CDR3 is TGTGCCAGCAGCGGAGGACCGGGACAGGGATACAATGAGCAGTTCTTC. Amino acid sequence: CASSGGPGQGYNEQFF. The full variable domain, in which reference TRBV9 and TRBJ2-1 provide the parts outside the CDR3, is DSGVTQTPKHLITATGQRVTLRCSPRSGDLSVYWYQQSLDQGLQFLIQYYNGEERAKGNILERFSAQQFPDLHSELNLSSLELGDSALYFCASSGGPGQGYNEQFFGPGTRLTVL.

CDR3 amino acids: CASSADYNSPLHF. CDR3 coding DNA: TGTGCCAGCAGCGCGGATTATAATTCACCCCTCCACTTT. The chain uses TRBV7-8 and TRBJ1-6; the D is unclear. Germline V gene lookup returns CDR1 SGHVS and CDR2 FQNEAQ. V dropped 5 bases and J dropped 4 bases, with 6 bases sitting between them. The CDR3 loop spans 13 amino acids.

This clonotype was counted a few times. The chain is built from TRBV15 and TRBJ2-5; 8 nucleotides align to TRBD1. This CDR3 comprises 15 residues. CDR1 and CDR2 (germline): LNHNV, YYDKDF (reference sequence). V dropped 4 bases and J dropped 4; count of bases not matched to a gene: 8. The CDR3 here is CATSIRTGKGETQYF. DNA of the CDR3: TGTGCCACCAGCATAAGGACAGGGAAAGGAGAGACCCAGTACTTC.

This clonotype was seen a handful of times. The chain has TRBV28 and TRBJ2-5; no reliable D call. V dropped 8 bases and J dropped 4 bases, with 11 bases sitting between them. The CDR3 loop spans 12 amino acids. Per the germline V gene, CDR1 is MDHEN and CDR2 is SYDVKM. The CDR3 protein is CASGTTRETQYF. The CDR3 region has the DNA TGTGCCAGCGGAACGACTCGAGAGACCCAGTACTTC. Using reference TRBV28 and TRBJ2-5 for the parts outside the CDR3, the full variable domain is DVKVTQSSRYLVKRTGEKVFLECVQDMDHENMFWYRQDPGLGLRLIYFSYDVKMKEKGDIPEGYSVSREKKERFSLILESASTNQTSMYLCASGTTRETQYFGPGTRLLVL.

This rearrangement joins TRBV5-1 to TRBJ2-3; 10 nucleotides match TRBD2. The length of the CDR3 is 16 residues. Germline V gene data show CDR1 as SGHRS and CDR2 as YFSETQ. Trimming at V came to 3 bases and at J to 3 bases, leaving 7 bases not matched to a gene. CDR3 sequence: CASSYPGLAATDTQYF. The CDR3, as DNA: TGCGCCAGCAGCTACCCCGGACTAGCGGCTACAGATACGCAGTATTTT. The full variable domain, in which reference TRBV5-1 and TRBJ2-3 provide the parts outside the CDR3, is KAGVTQTPRYLIKTRGQQVTLSCSPISGHRSVSWYQQTPGQGLQFLFEYFSETQRNKGNFPGRFSGRQFSNSRSEMNVSTLELGDSALYLCASSYPGLAATDTQYFGPGTRLTVL.

This chain's CDR3 is CASQGAVTQYF. The CDR3 bases are TGTGCCTCACAGGGGGCGGTTACGCAGTATTTT. The chain recombines TRBV7-9 with TRBJ2-3; 9 bases match TRBD1. The CDR3 covers 11 residues. Germline lookup yields CDR1 SEHNR and CDR2 FQNEAQ (reference sequence). V trimming: 11 bases; J trimming: 8 bases; junction bases outside the gene matches: 5. The full variable domain, with the rest looked up from reference TRBV7-9 and TRBJ2-3, is DTGVSQNPRHKITKRGQNVTFRCDPISEHNRLYWYRQTLGQGPEFLTYFQNEAQLEKSRLLSDRFSAERPKGSFSTLEIQRTEQGDSAMYLCASQGAVTQYFGPGTRLTVL.

The CDR3: CASSQVQGGRNNEQFF. As DNA, the CDR3 is TGCGCCAGCAGCCAAGTTCAGGGGGGGCGCAACAATGAGCAGTTCTTC. The chain recombines TRBV4-3 with TRBJ2-1; D may be TRBD1 or TRBD2 (7 bases each). Germline CDR1 LGHNA, CDR2 YSLEER. Trimming cost V 1 base and J 5 bases, with 15 bases left between them. The CDR3 sequence is 16 residues long.

The chain has TRBV7-9 and TRBJ2-5, with a weak D call TRBD1 (5 bases). Germline V lookup: CDR1 SEHNR, CDR2 FQNEAQ (reference sequence). Trimming pared 5 bases from V and 5 bases from J, leaving 15 bases between. This CDR3 is 14 amino acids long. CDR3 sequence reads: CASSPQTVWETQYF. CDR3 DNA sequence: TGTGCCAGCAGCCCCCAGACAGTCTGGGAGACCCAGTACTTC.

This sequence joins TRBV5-1 and TRBJ2-7; D is perhaps TRBD2 (6 bases). This CDR3 has 15 amino acids. Germline V CDR1 and CDR2: SGHRS, YFSETQ. Trimming removed 2 bases from V and 2 bases from J, with 14 bases in between. The CDR3 region is CASSLAGKGPYEQYF. For the CDR3, the DNA is TGCGCCAGCAGCTTAGCGGGCAAGGGACCCTACGAGCAGTACTTC. The full variable domain, rest sourced from reference TRBV5-1 and TRBJ2-7, is KAGVTQTPRYLIKTRGQQVTLSCSPISGHRSVSWYQQTPGQGLQFLFEYFSETQRNKGNFPGRFSGRQFSNSRSEMNVSTLELGDSALYLCASSLAGKGPYEQYFGPGTRLTVT.

The CDR3 DNA is TGTGCCAGCAGCACGACGACAGGGGAGGGAAACATTCAGTACTTC. This encodes CASSTTTGEGNIQYF. The chain employs TRBV11-2 and TRBJ2-4, with D perhaps matching TRBD1 (8 bases). This CDR3 region has 15 residues. The germline V gene has CDR1 SGHAT and CDR2 FQNNGV. V lost 5 bases to trimming and J lost 6 bases, with 17 bases between them.

This clonotype was seen more than once but under ten times. The V gene is TRBV7-2, the J gene TRBJ2-7, with D perhaps being TRBD1 or TRBD2 (7 bases each). Deletions cut 0 bases from V and 0 bases from J, with 15 bases between. CDR1 and CDR2 (germline): SGHTA, FQGNSA. CDR3 length: 17 amino acids. This CDR3 is CASSLAGGTVSSYEQYF. The CDR3 region has the DNA TGTGCCAGCAGCTTAGCGGGGGGGACAGTTAGCTCCTACGAGCAGTACTTC. The variable domain in full, with the rest retrieved from reference TRBV7-2 and TRBJ2-7, is GAGVSQSPSNKVTEKGKDVELRCDPISGHTALYWYRQSLGQGLEFLIYFQGNSAPDKSGLPSDRFSAERTGGSVSTLTIQRTQQEDSAVYLCASSLAGGTVSSYEQYFGPGTRLTVT.

This clonotype was observed a single time. The V gene is TRBV29-1, the J gene TRBJ1-2; D gene ambiguous. Trimming pared 2 bases from V and 3 bases from J, leaving 13 bases between. The CDR3 has 14 residues. Germline CDR1 and CDR2: SQVTM and ANQGSEA. The CDR3 nucleotides are TGCAGCGTTGAACGGGTCTTCTCCTACTATGGCTACACCTTC. This sequence encodes CSVERVFSYYGYTF.

V is TRBV10-3 and J is TRBJ2-3; 9 bases are shared with TRBD1. Germline loops: CDR1 ENHRY, CDR2 SYGVKD. The CDR3 has 17 residues. V was pared by 0 bases and J by 5 bases, with 9 bases of the junction left unmatched. This chain's CDR3 is CAISESMRTGAEDTQYF. The CDR3 region has the DNA TGTGCCATCAGTGAGTCCATGCGGACAGGGGCTGAAGATACGCAGTATTTT.

J is TRBJ2-1 and V is TRBV20-1; 9 nucleotides align to TRBD2. Germline V gives CDR1 DFQATT, CDR2 SNEGSKA (reference sequence). The CDR3 is made up of 17 amino acids. V shed 1 base, J shed 6 bases, and the junction held 13 bases outside the gene matches. The CDR3 region has the DNA TGCAGTGCTAGAGGAACTCAGGGACTAGCATTCACCAATGAGCAGTTCTTC. Protein product: CSARGTQGLAFTNEQFF.

Comment on this clonotype: Sequence at one end of the junction differs from germline and may be a read error. The rearrangement links TRBV6-2 or TRBV6-3 to TRBJ2-1; perhaps TRBD2 as D (6 bases). CDR3 length: 12 amino acids. Germline CDR1 MNHEY, CDR2 SVGEGT. DNA for the CDR3: TGCGCCAGCGCGACCGGGGGCAATGAGCAGTTCTTC. It codes for CASATGGNEQFF.

This clonotype was observed a handful of times. The chain links TRBV27 to TRBJ1-6; D remains unclear. V was trimmed by 6 bases and J by 0 bases, leaving 24 bases between them. This CDR3 has 20 residues. Germline CDR1 and CDR2: MNHEY and SMNVEV (reference sequence). This CDR3 reads CASSRRATSGFRSYNSPLHF. The DNA of the CDR3 is TGTGCCAGCAGCCGAAGGGCAACGAGCGGGTTTCGCTCCTATAATTCACCCCTCCACTTT.

CDR3 nucleotide sequence: TGTGCCAGCAGTTTCCGACTAGCGGGGTTTCCCCGGACCCAGTACTTC. Its translation is CASSFRLAGFPRTQYF. V and J are TRBV28 and TRBJ2-5; 11 bases align to TRBD2. Trimming took 3 bases from V and 7 from J; bases not matched to a gene: 10. Germline V gene lookup returns CDR1 MDHEN and CDR2 SYDVKM. The CDR3 runs to 16 residues.

This clonotype appeared a few times. The chain uses TRBV20-1 and TRBJ2-7, with TRBD1 as a possible D gene (6 bases). Trimming took 5 bases from V and 5 from J, leaving 13 bases between them. The germline V gene has CDR1 DFQATT and CDR2 SNEGSKA (reference sequence). This CDR3 contains 12 residues. CDR3 in amino acids: CSALQGSHEQYF. The CDR3 nucleotides are TGCAGTGCTCTTCAGGGGAGCCACGAGCAGTACTTC.

This clonotype was seen only a few times. This chain uses TRBV27 with TRBJ2-5; D is possibly TRBD2 (6 bases). V was trimmed by 6 bases and J by 5 bases, leaving 19 bases between them. The CDR3 extends over 15 amino acids. Germline CDR1 reads MNHEY; CDR2 reads SMNVEV (reference sequence). In DNA, the CDR3 is TGTGCCAGCAGAGACCGGGACTCCGGCGGGGAGACCCAGTACTTC. Protein product: CASRDRDSGGETQYF.

This clonotype was counted between two and nine times. The V gene is TRBV25-1, the J gene TRBJ2-5; D unresolved. TRBJ2-7 explains the end of the DNA better; the J call may be wrong. Germline CDR1 reads MGHDK; CDR2 reads SYGVNS. This CDR3 has 13 residues. DNA of the CDR3: TGTGCCAGCAGTGAATTACGGAGCGCCGAGCAGTACTTC. Protein: CASSELRSAEQYF.

This clonotype showed up just a few times. The V gene is TRBV6-1, the J gene TRBJ2-7; no definite D call. The V end lost 1 base, the J end lost 2 bases, and 9 bases lay between the germline ends. CDR1 and CDR2 (germline): MNHNS, SASEGT. This CDR3 comprises 14 residues. The CDR3 nucleotides are TGTGCCAGCAGTGAAGACACAGCTGCCTACGAGCAGTACTTC. Translated, it gives CASSEDTAAYEQYF.